This TCR beta chain was retrieved from a study of graft-versus-host responses after intestinal transplantation. Background on the study: Every one of the recipients received anti-thymocyte globulin induction and afterwards took tacrolimus and steroids for around 3 years.

The J segment lost 8 bases and the V segment lost 1 base, leaving 15 bases of the junction unmatched. Per germline, CDR1 MGHRA and CDR2 YSYEKL. CDR3 length: 18 amino acids. As to this clone: Its antigen is unknown.

The repertoire was sequenced with immunoSEQ multiplex PCR; TCRdb's copy has only in-frame clones and lacks some. In the table there are about 54,000 clones, about 90% of which are singletons. General study points: High graft-versus-host to host-versus-graft clonal ratios were seen in allografts of patients with graft-donor T cell macrochimerism. Early post-transplant HvG declines showed an association with peak circulating GvH clone levels.

This receptor was taken from a human patient who received an intestinal transplant, so some T cells may come from the graft donor. This chain joins TRBV4-1 and TRBJ2-1; 9 nucleotides agree with TRBD2. Sequencing was performed on PBMCs, taken roughly 95 weeks after intestinal transplant. The CDR3, as DNA: TGCGCCAGCAGCCAAGGGCGACCGCGGGGGGGCCGCTCGGATGAGCAGTTCTTC. It translates to CASSQGRPRGGRSDEQFF.